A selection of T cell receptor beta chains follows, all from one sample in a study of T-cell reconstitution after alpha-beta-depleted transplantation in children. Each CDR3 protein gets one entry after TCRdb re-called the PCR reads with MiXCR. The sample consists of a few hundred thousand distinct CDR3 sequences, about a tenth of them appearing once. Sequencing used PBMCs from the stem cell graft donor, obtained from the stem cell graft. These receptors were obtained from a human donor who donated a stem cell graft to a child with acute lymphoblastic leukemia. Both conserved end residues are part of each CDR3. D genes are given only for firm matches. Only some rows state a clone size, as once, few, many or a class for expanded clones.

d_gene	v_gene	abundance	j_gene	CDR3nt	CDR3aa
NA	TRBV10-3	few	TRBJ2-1	TGTGCCATCAGTGTTAACACCTACAATGAGCAGTTCTTC	CAISVNTYNEQFF
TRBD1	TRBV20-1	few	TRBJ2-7	TGCAGTGCTCCCAAACCGGGACAGGCCCGTGGGGAGCAGTACTTC	CSAPKPGQARGEQYF
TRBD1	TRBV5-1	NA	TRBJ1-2	TGCGCCAGCAGCTTGGGCAGGGGGGATGGCTACACCTTC	CASSLGRGDGYTF
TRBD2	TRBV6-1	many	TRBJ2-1	TGTGCCAGCAGTGCCCCGGGACTAGCCTTGAATGAGCAGTTCTTC	CASSAPGLALNEQFF
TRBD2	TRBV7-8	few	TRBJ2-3	TGTGCCAGCAGCCCTTGGACTAGCGGGAGCACAGATACGCAGTATTTT	CASSPWTSGSTDTQYF
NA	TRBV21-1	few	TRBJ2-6	TGTGCCAGCAGCCCAAGGGCGGCTAGCGGGACTGGGGCCAACGTCCTGACTTTC	CASSPRAASGTGANVLTF
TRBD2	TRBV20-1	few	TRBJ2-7	TGCAGTGCTGGCCCGGGACTAGCGGGAGGGACCTACGAGCAGTACTTC	CSAGPGLAGGTYEQYF
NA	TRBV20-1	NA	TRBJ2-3	TGCAGTGCTAAAGGATTAAGCACAGATACGCAGTATTTT	CSAKGLSTDTQYF
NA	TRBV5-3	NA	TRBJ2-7	TGTGCCATGAGCTTGGCCTTAAAGGGCGAGCAGTACTTC	CAMSLALKGEQYF
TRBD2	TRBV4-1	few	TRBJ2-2	TGCGCCAGCAGCCAGACTAGCGGGAGAGTAAACACCGGGGAGCTGTTTTTT	CASSQTSGRVNTGELFF
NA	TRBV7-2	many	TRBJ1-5	TGTGCCAGCAGCTTAGTTGGAGGTCAGCCCCAGCATTTT	CASSLVGGQPQHF
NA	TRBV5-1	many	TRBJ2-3	TGCGCCAGCAGCTTGGACGGGAGTAGCACAGATACGCAGTATTTT	CASSLDGSSTDTQYF
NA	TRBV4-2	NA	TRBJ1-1	TGTGCCAGCAGCCAAGTGCTCACCCGGAACACTGAAGCTTTCTTT	CASSQVLTRNTEAFF
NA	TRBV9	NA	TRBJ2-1	TGTGCCAGCAGCGTAAACCGGGAGACAAAGGGCTACAATGAGCAGTTCTTC	CASSVNRETKGYNEQFF
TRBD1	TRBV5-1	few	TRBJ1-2	TGCGCCAGCAGTTCCTTAACAGGGGGCCAAGGGGGCTACACCTTC	CASSSLTGGQGGYTF
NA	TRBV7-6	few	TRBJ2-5	TGTGCCAGCAGTCCCGCCCTACAAGAGACCCAGTACTTC	CASSPALQETQYF
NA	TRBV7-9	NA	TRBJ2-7	TGTGCCAGCAGCTTAGTCGAGGGGACCTCCTACGAGCAGTACTTC	CASSLVEGTSYEQYF
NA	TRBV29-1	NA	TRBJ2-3	TGCAGCGTTCGAAAGGGGACGGGGCGGGATACGCAGTATTTT	CSVRKGTGRDTQYF
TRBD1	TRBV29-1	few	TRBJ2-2	TGCAGCGTTGGAATAAGGACAGGGGCGAACACCGGGGAGCTGTTTTTT	CSVGIRTGANTGELFF
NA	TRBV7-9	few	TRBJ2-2	TGTGCCAGCAGCTTAGCCAGGGGAGGAACCGGGGAGCTGTTTTTT	CASSLARGGTGELFF
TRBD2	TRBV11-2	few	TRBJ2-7	TGTGCCAGCAGCTTAGAAGCGGGAGGCCAAGACGAGCAGTACTTC	CASSLEAGGQDEQYF
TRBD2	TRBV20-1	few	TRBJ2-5	TGCAGTGCTAGGGGGACTAGCGGGACCCATGGGGTAACCTGGGAGACCCAGTACTTC	CSARGTSGTHGVTWETQYF
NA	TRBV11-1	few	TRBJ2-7	TGTGCCAGCAGGCGGGACCAGGTCGGCGAGCAGTACTTC	CASRRDQVGEQYF
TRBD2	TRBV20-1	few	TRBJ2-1	TGCAGTGCTACACGTCCCGGGACTAGTCTCCCCAATGAGCAGTTCTTC	CSATRPGTSLPNEQFF
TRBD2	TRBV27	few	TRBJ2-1	TGTGCCAGCCGCGGGAGGCTGGACGGGGAGCAGTTCTTC	CASRGRLDGEQFF
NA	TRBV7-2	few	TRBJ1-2	TGTGCCAGCAGCTCCCACGGGGGTGACTATGGCTACACCTTC	CASSSHGGDYGYTF
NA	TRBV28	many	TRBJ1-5	TGTGCCAGCAGTTTATACCGGGAGAGGGGCCAGCCCCAGCATTTT	CASSLYRERGQPQHF
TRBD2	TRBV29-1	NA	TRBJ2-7	TGCAGCGTAGCCGGACTAGCCGAAGACCTCTACGAGCAGTACTTC	CSVAGLAEDLYEQYF
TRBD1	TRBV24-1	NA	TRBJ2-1	TGTGCCACCAGTGACCGCCGGGACAGGGCTATGAATGAGCAGTTCTTC	CATSDRRDRAMNEQFF
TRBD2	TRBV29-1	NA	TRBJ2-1	TGCAGCGTTGACTGGTCGGGACTAGCTGAGCAGTTCTTC	CSVDWSGLAEQFF
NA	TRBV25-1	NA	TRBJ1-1	TGTGCCAGCAGTGAATATATAGGGACGACTGAAGCTTTCTTT	CASSEYIGTTEAFF
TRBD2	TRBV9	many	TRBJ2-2	TGTGCCAGCAGCACATCCGGGACTAGCGGTCCAGCAGGGGAGCTGTTTTTT	CASSTSGTSGPAGELFF
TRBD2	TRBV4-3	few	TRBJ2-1	TGCGCCAGCAGCGCGACCGGGACTAGCGGCAATGAGCAGTTCTTC	CASSATGTSGNEQFF
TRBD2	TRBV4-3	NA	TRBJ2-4	TGCGCCAGCAGCCAAGGAGGCTGGACTAGTGAAAACATTCAGTACTTC	CASSQGGWTSENIQYF
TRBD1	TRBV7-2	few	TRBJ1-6	TGTGCCAGCGGGGACAGGGTTAATTCACCCCTCCACTTT	CASGDRVNSPLHF
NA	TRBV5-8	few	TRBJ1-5	TGTGCCAGCAGCTTTCTAAAGATCAGGGGAATTCAGCAGCCCCAGCATTTT	CASSFLKIRGIQQPQHF
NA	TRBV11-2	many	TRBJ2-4	TGTGCCAGCAGCGCCACGGACCCGCGGAACATTCAGTACTTC	CASSATDPRNIQYF
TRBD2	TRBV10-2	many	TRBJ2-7	TGCGCCAGCAGTGAGTCTAGCGGGTTCGTCCCAGGCTACGAGCAGTACTTC	CASSESSGFVPGYEQYF